The rows below give T cell receptor beta chains drawn from one sample of a study of cytomegalovirus exposure and HLA in healthy donors. Produced via immunoSEQ multiplex PCR; TCRdb's table is partial and in-frame only. The sample contains some 120,000 clones, roughly 90% of which appear only once. Input material: PBMCs. The receptors derive from a woman between 18 and 29 years old in good health and CMV-seronegative. CDR3s include the opening cysteine and the closing phenylalanine or tryptophan. D genes are given only for firm matches. The size field is filled for only some rows; it gives once, few, many or a size class.

V: TRBV5-6
size: -
J: TRBJ2-7
D: -
DNA: TGTGCCAGCAGCATCCGACAGTACGAGCAGTACTTC
CDR3: CASSIRQYEQYF

V: TRBV10-3
size: -
J: TRBJ2-1
D: TRBD2
DNA: TGTGCCATCAGTGAGTCGGGTGGACTAGCGGAGTACAATGAGCAGTTCTTC
CDR3: CAISESGGLAEYNEQFF

V: TRBV5-1
size: few
J: TRBJ2-3
D: TRBD2
DNA: TGCGCCAGCAGCTTGGCCCGGCTAGCGGGGGAAGATACGCAGTATTTT
CDR3: CASSLARLAGEDTQYF

V: TRBV9
size: -
J: TRBJ2-2
D: -
DNA: TGTGCCAGCAGCATTCGACGGGATCTTGGGGAGCTGTTTTTT
CDR3: CASSIRRDLGELFF

V: TRBV7-9
size: -
J: TRBJ2-5
D: -
DNA: TGTGCCACGACGGGTCGGGAGACCCAGTACTTC
CDR3: CATTGRETQYF

V: TRBV11-3
size: -
J: TRBJ1-2
D: TRBD1
DNA: TGTGCCAGCAGCCCGACAGGGAAATATGGCTACACCTTC
CDR3: CASSPTGKYGYTF

V: TRBV6-5
size: once
J: TRBJ2-2
D: -
DNA: TGTGCCAGCAGTCTTGGACAGACGAACACCGGGGAGCTGTTTTTT
CDR3: CASSLGQTNTGELFF

V: TRBV5-6
size: once
J: TRBJ1-3
D: TRBD1
DNA: TGTGCCAGCAGCCACAGGGGAGCTGGAAACACCATATATTTT
CDR3: CASSHRGAGNTIYF

V: TRBV19
size: -
J: TRBJ1-1
D: -
DNA: TGTGCCAGCCGCCCCCAGGGTTTATACGCTGAAGCTTTCTTT
CDR3: CASRPQGLYAEAFF

V: TRBV5-4
size: -
J: TRBJ2-3
D: -
DNA: TGTGCCAGCAGTAAGACAGGCACAGATACGCAGTATTTT
CDR3: CASSKTGTDTQYF

V: TRBV4-3
size: -
J: TRBJ2-1
D: -
DNA: TGCGCCAGCAGCGGACGGAGGGCGGGAAATGAGCAGTTCTTC
CDR3: CASSGRRAGNEQFF

V: TRBV28
size: -
J: TRBJ1-5
D: -
DNA: TGTGCCAGCAGTTTACGTACAGGGCTTAGCAATCAGCCCCAGCATTTT
CDR3: CASSLRTGLSNQPQHF

V: TRBV11-1
size: -
J: TRBJ2-7
D: -
DNA: TGTGCCAGCAGCTCCCGACAGGCTTTGAACGAGCAGTACTTC
CDR3: CASSSRQALNEQYF

V: TRBV4-1
size: -
J: TRBJ1-6
D: -
DNA: TGCGCCAGCAGCCAAGTTTTAATAGGCGTACAGGGTAATTCACCCCTCCACTTT
CDR3: CASSQVLIGVQGNSPLHF

V: TRBV11-2
size: few
J: TRBJ1-2
D: -
DNA: TGTGCCAGCAGCTTAGACAGGGCAAGCGGCTACACCTTC
CDR3: CASSLDRASGYTF

V: TRBV5-1
size: -
J: TRBJ1-2
D: -
DNA: TGCGCCAGCAGCCTGGCAGGGGACTATGGCTACACCTTC
CDR3: CASSLAGDYGYTF

V: TRBV7-2
size: once
J: TRBJ2-3
D: -
DNA: TGTGCCAGCAGCTTATCTCTCAGGGGCACAGATACGCAGTATTTT
CDR3: CASSLSLRGTDTQYF

V: TRBV7-7
size: once
J: TRBJ2-1
D: TRBD2
DNA: TGTGCTAGCAGTCTCCAGCGGGAAGATGAGCAGTTCTTC
CDR3: CASSLQREDEQFF

V: TRBV5-3
size: -
J: TRBJ1-2
D: TRBD1
DNA: TGTGCCAGAAGCTTGTTCGGTATCAGGGGGTATAACTATGGCTACACCTTC
CDR3: CARSLFGIRGYNYGYTF

V: TRBV2
size: -
J: TRBJ1-2
D: -
DNA: TGTGCCAGCAGTGAAACGCCGGAGGGTGGGAACGCCATCGGGACCTATAGCTATGGCTACACCTTC
CDR3: CASSETPEGGNAIGTYSYGYTF

V: TRBV13
size: -
J: TRBJ1-1
D: -
DNA: TGTGCCAGCAGCCAGGCGGGAAGGAACACTGAAGCTTTCTTT
CDR3: CASSQAGRNTEAFF

V: TRBV18
size: once
J: TRBJ1-5
D: TRBD1
DNA: TGTGCCAGCTCACCACGACAGGGTAATCAGCCCCAGCATTTT
CDR3: CASSPRQGNQPQHF

V: TRBV28
size: -
J: TRBJ1-6
D: -
DNA: TGTGCCAGCACCTCCCGGAGGGGCCCCTATAATTCACCCCTCCACTTT
CDR3: CASTSRRGPYNSPLHF

V: TRBV6-1
size: -
J: TRBJ2-7
D: TRBD1
DNA: TGTGCCAGCAGGGGGACAGCCTCCTACGAGCAGTACTTC
CDR3: CASRGTASYEQYF

V: TRBV11-2
size: -
J: TRBJ2-7
D: -
DNA: TGTGCCAGCAGCCCCTATACTTCCCGACAGAGCTCCTACGAGCAGTACTTC
CDR3: CASSPYTSRQSSYEQYF

V: TRBV27
size: -
J: TRBJ2-7
D: TRBD1
DNA: TGTGCCAGCAGACCACCCGGGACAGGGCAGGAATACGAGCAGTACTTC
CDR3: CASRPPGTGQEYEQYF

V: TRBV7-3
size: -
J: TRBJ2-1
D: -
DNA: TGTGCCAGCAGCTTCGGGACTCCCTACAATGAGCAGTTCTTC
CDR3: CASSFGTPYNEQFF

V: TRBV10-3
size: -
J: TRBJ2-7
D: -
DNA: TGTGCCATCAGTGAGCCGAGTGATTCCTACGAGCAGTACTTC
CDR3: CAISEPSDSYEQYF

V: TRBV27
size: -
J: TRBJ1-1
D: -
DNA: TGTGCCAGCAGTTTTTCGGTGGGAGGTGAAGCTTTCTTT
CDR3: CASSFSVGGEAFF

V: TRBV14
size: -
J: TRBJ1-4
D: TRBD1
DNA: TGTGCCAGCAGCCAGCGACAGGGTAATGAAAAACTGTTTTTT
CDR3: CASSQRQGNEKLFF

V: TRBV4-1
size: -
J: TRBJ1-1
D: -
DNA: TGCGCCAGCCGGGAGGGGGTAAACACTGAAGCTTTCTTT
CDR3: CASREGVNTEAFF

V: TRBV25-1
size: -
J: TRBJ1-1
D: TRBD1
DNA: TGTGCCAGCAAAGACAGGGGATTCACTGAAGCTTTCTTT
CDR3: CASKDRGFTEAFF

V: TRBV7-9
size: -
J: TRBJ2-1
D: -
DNA: TGTGCCAGCAGCACTACGGCTATCTCCTACAATGAGCAGTTCTTC
CDR3: CASSTTAISYNEQFF

V: TRBV12-5
size: -
J: TRBJ1-2
D: -
DNA: TGTGCTAGTGGTACCCCATACGACAAAGACAGTGGCGGCTACACCTTC
CDR3: CASGTPYDKDSGGYTF

V: TRBV5-1
size: -
J: TRBJ1-2
D: -
DNA: TGCGCCAGCAGCTTCGAGAACAGGGCATCGAGCGGCTACACCTTC
CDR3: CASSFENRASSGYTF

V: TRBV7-3
size: -
J: TRBJ2-1
D: TRBD2
DNA: TGTGCCAGCAGCCCGGGACTAGGTGTCGGCAATGAGCAGTTCTTC
CDR3: CASSPGLGVGNEQFF

V: TRBV5-1
size: -
J: TRBJ2-5
D: TRBD1
DNA: TGCGCCAGCAGCCCGGGACAGGCGAACCCGGAGACCCAGTACTTC
CDR3: CASSPGQANPETQYF

V: TRBV28
size: -
J: TRBJ2-3
D: -
DNA: TGTGCCAGCAGTTTACGGTATGACTACACAGATACGCAGTATTTT
CDR3: CASSLRYDYTDTQYF

V: TRBV5-1
size: -
J: TRBJ2-7
D: -
DNA: TGCGCCAGCACGAACGCCCCAGGGAACTACGAGCAGTACTTC
CDR3: CASTNAPGNYEQYF

V: TRBV7-3
size: -
J: TRBJ1-1
D: TRBD1
DNA: TGTGCCAGCAGCTTAACGGGGACAGGACCTGAAGCTTTCTTT
CDR3: CASSLTGTGPEAFF

V: TRBV28
size: -
J: TRBJ1-2
D: TRBD1
DNA: TGTGCCAGCAGTTTCGCCAGGGGGTCTTCTAACTATGGCTACACCTTC
CDR3: CASSFARGSSNYGYTF

V: TRBV6-1
size: once
J: TRBJ2-2
D: -
DNA: TGTGCCAGCAGTGCCTTAGCGAGAGGGAACACCGGGGAGCTGTTTTTT
CDR3: CASSALARGNTGELFF

V: TRBV28
size: -
J: TRBJ2-7
D: TRBD2
DNA: TGTGCCAGCAGCTTATCCTCTCTTAGCGGGAAGGGGTACGAGCAGTACTTC
CDR3: CASSLSSLSGKGYEQYF

V: TRBV10-3
size: -
J: TRBJ1-2
D: -
DNA: TGTGCCATCAGTGGCGACAGTAGCTACACCTTC
CDR3: CAISGDSSYTF

V: TRBV2
size: -
J: TRBJ1-1
D: -
DNA: TGTGCCAGCAGCGCGGGGCGGAACACTGAAGCTTTCTTT
CDR3: CASSAGRNTEAFF

V: TRBV11-2
size: -
J: TRBJ2-5
D: -
DNA: TGTGCCAGCAGCTTAGTTAGGGCGGGCGAGACCCAGTACTTC
CDR3: CASSLVRAGETQYF

V: TRBV27
size: -
J: TRBJ2-7
D: TRBD2
DNA: TGTGCCAGCAGAGTTACTAGCGGGGTCACCTACGAGCAGTACTTC
CDR3: CASRVTSGVTYEQYF

V: TRBV6-1
size: -
J: TRBJ2-5
D: TRBD1
DNA: TGTGCCAGCAGTGTACAGGGGTCCGGATACCAAGAGACCCAGTACTTC
CDR3: CASSVQGSGYQETQYF

V: TRBV19
size: -
J: TRBJ2-6
D: -
DNA: TGTGCCAGTAGTATTCAGGGCTCTGGGGCCAACGTCCTGACTTTC
CDR3: CASSIQGSGANVLTF

V: TRBV29-1
size: -
J: TRBJ2-1
D: TRBD2
DNA: TGCAGCGTGAAAGGGACGGGGACTAGCGGCCGGTTGGATGAGCAGTTCTTC
CDR3: CSVKGTGTSGRLDEQFF

V: TRBV9
size: -
J: TRBJ2-2
D: -
DNA: TGTGCCAGCAGCGTAAAAGCTAGCGTCGCCGGGGAGCTGTTTTTT
CDR3: CASSVKASVAGELFF

V: TRBV19
size: -
J: TRBJ2-1
D: TRBD2
DNA: TGTGCCAGTAGTTTGTCTAGCGGGGGGGTTGTTGAGCAGTTCTTC
CDR3: CASSLSSGGVVEQFF

V: TRBV30
size: -
J: TRBJ1-1
D: -
DNA: TGTGCCTGGAGCGACCTCGCCCGCGGGGGTCCCCGTGAAGCTTTCTTT
CDR3: CAWSDLARGGPREAFF

V: TRBV29-1
size: -
J: TRBJ2-7
D: TRBD2
DNA: TGCAGCGTTCTGGGACTAGCGGGGTACGAGCAGTACTTC
CDR3: CSVLGLAGYEQYF